The clone carrying this T cell receptor beta chain was recorded at least ten times. Its antigen is as yet unknown. The J segment lost 5 bases and the V segment lost 5 bases, leaving 6 bases of the junction unmatched. This CDR3 is 14 amino acids long. Diagnostic assessment was based on clinical symptoms, serum thyroxine and TRAb, thyroid ultrasound and orbital computed tomography. Amplification targeted TCR beta CDR3 regions from RNA transcripts. The TCR CDR3 first-round RT-PCR relied on the HTBI primer set. TCRdb re-called the multiplex PCR reads with MiXCR, one entry per CDR3 protein. The sample holds about 520,000 distinct CDR3 sequences, approximately 25% seen once. The record originates from a study of T cells in Graves' hyperthyroidism and ophthalmopathy. Whole-study context: At the time of initial diagnosis and before any treatment, peripheral blood was collected. Findings and limits, study-wide: From stable hyperthyroidism, ophthalmopathy was separated by a 13 V-J model.

The sequenced sample consisted of blood. The chain joins TRBV12-3 or TRBV12-4 to TRBJ1-1; the match to TRBD1 covers 9 bases. The clonotype originates from a woman aged 25 to 45 with Graves' ophthalmopathy. The CDR3 spells CASSTGDRATEAFF. CDR3 DNA sequence: TGTGCCAGCAGTACAGGGGACAGGGCTACTGAAGCTTTCTTT.